This entry lists 18 T cell receptor beta chains sequenced from one sample in a study of Ad26.COV2.S vaccination and SARS-CoV-2 variants. Measured with immunoSEQ multiplex PCR; TCRdb has only the in-frame clones, and not every one. Of about 440,000 clones in the sample, roughly 85% were seen once. Treatment of the sample: 15 to 20 received Ad26.COV2.S at low or high dose, single or two shots; 5 received placebo; per-sample allocation not given. Collection of the samples took place on day 63 after the first injection of vaccine or placebo. The source material was peripheral blood, sampled in a trial of Ad26.COV2.S vaccine versus placebo. These receptors came from a person between 18 and 65 years old who received the Ad26.COV2.S COVID-19 vaccine or a placebo.

CDR3 sequence (DNA): TGCAGCGTTTGGAACCAGGGGCTGGATCCTGGCTACACCTTC. It is translated as CSVWNQGLDPGYTF. This chain uses TRBV29-1 with TRBJ1-2, with a possible D match to TRBD1 (6 bases). Trimming removed 5 bases at V and 7 bases at J, with 20 bases between. The germline CDR1 and CDR2 sequences are SQVTM and ANQGSEA. The CDR3 is 14 amino acids. Based on the CDR3 plus reference TRBV29-1 and TRBJ1-2, the full variable domain is SAVISQKPSRDICQRGTSLTIQCQVDSQVTMMFWYRQQPGQSLTLIATANQGSEATYESGFVIDKFPISRPNLTFSTLTVSNMSPEDSSIYLCSVWNQGLDPGYTFGSGTRLTVV.

This rearrangement joins TRBV30 to TRBJ2-2, with D perhaps matching TRBD1 (6 bases). Germline V gives CDR1 GTSNPN, CDR2 SVGIG (reference sequence). The CDR3 spans 15 residues. Deletions cut 5 bases from V and 2 bases from J, with 15 bases between. This chain's CDR3 is CAWGTGQFNTGELFF. The CDR3 coding sequence is TGTGCCTGGGGTACCGGACAGTTTAACACCGGGGAGCTGTTTTTT.

This chain links TRBV7-9 with TRBJ2-1; D not resolved. Germline V gene data show CDR1 as SEHNR and CDR2 as FQNEAQ (reference sequence). V lost 2 bases and J 3 bases, leaving 11 bases between the germline ends. This CDR3 comprises 15 residues. The CDR3 protein is CASSLRGANYNEQFF. The CDR3 bases are TGTGCCAGCAGCTTAAGAGGAGCGAACTACAATGAGCAGTTCTTC.

The rearrangement links TRBV5-1 to TRBJ2-2, with D tentatively TRBD1 (5 bases). Germline V lookup: CDR1 SGHRS, CDR2 YFSETQ. V lost 0 bases and J 7 bases, leaving 16 bases between the germline ends. The CDR3 spans 16 residues. This chain's CDR3 is CASSLAGMRRHGELFF. Here the CDR3 DNA reads TGCGCCAGCAGCTTGGCAGGGATGAGGCGTCACGGGGAGCTGTTTTTT.

The chain combines TRBV5-1 with TRBJ2-7, with 8 nucleotides matching TRBD2. V was pared by 2 bases and J by 3 bases, with 4 bases of the junction left unmatched. The germline CDR1 and CDR2 sequences are SGHRS and YFSETQ. The CDR3 has 14 amino acids. DNA for the CDR3: TGCGCCAGCAGCTTCAGAAGCGGGAGCTACGAGCAGTACTTC. Protein: CASSFRSGSYEQYF.

The V and J genes are TRBV12-3 or TRBV12-4 and TRBJ1-2; TRBD1 aligns across 7 bases. CDR3 size: 12 residues. The V gene end was trimmed by 6 bases and the J gene end by 5 bases; junction bases not matched to a gene: 3. The CDR3 sequence is CASRTGLYGYTF. The CDR3 DNA reads TGTGCCAGCAGGACAGGGTTATATGGCTACACCTTC.

The V gene is TRBV7-2, the J gene TRBJ2-7; no firm D call. V lost 0 bases, J lost 3 bases, and 6 bases lay in between. Per germline, CDR1 SGHTA and CDR2 FQGNSA. This CDR3 region has 13 residues. The DNA for the CDR3 is TGTGCCAGCAGCTTAGCGGGGAACTACGAGCAGTACTTC. Translating gives CASSLAGNYEQYF.

This clone was found once. A read error may produce the germline difference seen at one junction end. CDR3 sequence reads: CASSLGGSRTDTQYF. Here the CDR3 DNA reads TGCGCCAGTAGCTTGGGCGGGAGCAGGACAGATACGCAGTATTTT. The chain carries TRBV5-1 and TRBJ2-3; 7 nucleotides align to TRBD2. CDR1 is SGHRS, CDR2 YFSETQ, per germline. This CDR3 region has 15 residues.

This chain connects TRBV4-3 to TRBJ2-1; D is ambiguous. In germline, CDR1 is LGHNA, CDR2 YSLEER. The V gene lost 0 bases and the J gene lost 2 bases, with 8 bases spanning the gap. The CDR3 consists of 15 residues. The CDR3 nucleotides read TGCGCCAGCAGCCAAGAGGGCGGAACCTACAATGAGCAGTTCTTC. It encodes CASSQEGGTYNEQFF.

The chain joins TRBV13 to TRBJ1-5; tentatively, D is TRBD1 (6 bases). Deletions cut 3 bases from V and 0 bases from J, with 12 bases between. The CDR3 is 16 amino acids. Germline lookup yields CDR1 PRHDT and CDR2 FYEKMQ (reference sequence). CDR3 bases: TGTGCCAGCAGCTTCGCAGGGGCGGGTAGCAATCAGCCCCAGCATTTT. Encoded protein: CASSFAGAGSNQPQHF.

The CDR3 reads CASGGRGSGANVLTF. The CDR3 bases are TGTGCCAGCGGGGGCAGGGGCTCTGGGGCCAACGTCCTGACTTTC. The chain links TRBV6-5 to TRBJ2-6, with D possibly being TRBD1 (6 bases). Germline V gene sequence: CDR1 MNHEY, CDR2 SVGAGI. V was clipped by 8 bases and J by 0 bases, with 11 bases between them. The CDR3 has 15 residues.

The chain employs TRBV28 and TRBJ1-5; D gene uncertain. V was clipped by 3 bases and J by 2 bases, with 14 bases between them. CDR3 length: 16 amino acids. Germline V gene data show CDR1 as MDHEN and CDR2 as SYDVKM. Written as DNA, the CDR3 is TGTGCCAGCAGTTTCCAAGTGGGAAGGGGCAATCAGCCCCAGCATTTT. Amino acids: CASSFQVGRGNQPQHF.

The chain uses TRBV28 and TRBJ1-2, with D perhaps matching TRBD1 (5 bases). Germline CDR1 MDHEN, CDR2 SYDVKM. V was pared by 3 bases and J by 5 bases, with 16 bases between. This CDR3 has 15 amino acids. The CDR3 sequence: CASSLVPGTGYGYTF. In DNA form, the CDR3 reads TGTGCCAGCAGTTTGGTGCCGGGGACGGGGTATGGCTACACCTTC.

The chain has TRBV6-5 and TRBJ2-7; D is ambiguous. The V gene lost 5 bases and the J gene lost 6 bases, with 14 bases spanning the gap. CDR1 is MNHEY, CDR2 SVGAGI, per germline. CDR3 length equals 13 residues. CDR3 protein: CASSPGPGFEQYF. CDR3 nucleotide sequence: TGTGCCAGCAGTCCCGGGCCTGGATTCGAGCAGTACTTC.

J is TRBJ2-7 and V is TRBV5-1, with 8 bases fitting TRBD2. The junction had 7 bases not matched to a gene; V was cut back by 3 bases and J by 5 bases. The CDR3 contains 14 residues. The germline CDR1 and CDR2 sequences are SGHRS and YFSETQ. CDR3 nucleotide sequence: TGCGCCAGCAGCTCATGGACTAGCACCGACGAGCAGTACTTC. Translated, it gives CASSSWTSTDEQYF.

V and J are TRBV19 and TRBJ2-2; 14 nucleotides agree with TRBD2. V trimming: 7 bases; J trimming: 7 bases; junction bases outside the gene matches: 2. The CDR3 consists of 14 residues. Germline V gene sequence: CDR1 LNHDA, CDR2 SQIVND (reference sequence). CDR3 amino acids: CASTGLAGGGELFF. CDR3 nucleotides: TGTGCCAGTACAGGACTAGCGGGAGGCGGGGAGCTGTTTTTT. Combining the CDR3 with reference TRBV19 and TRBJ2-2 gives the whole variable domain DGGITQSPKYLFRKEGQNVTLSCEQNLNHDAMYWYRQDPGQGLRLIYYSQIVNDFQKGDIAEGYSVSREKKESFPLTVTSAQKNPTAFYLCASTGLAGGGELFFGEGSRLTVL.

V is TRBV29-1 and J is TRBJ2-7; D gene unclear. CDR3 length equals 11 residues. Germline V gene lookup returns CDR1 SQVTM and CDR2 ANQGSEA. V was clipped by 4 bases and J by 6 bases, with 10 bases between them. The CDR3 reads CSVGAWGEQYF. The CDR3, as DNA: TGCAGCGTTGGGGCGTGGGGCGAGCAGTACTTC.

As for this clone: The sample has other DNA sequences that encode this CDR3 too. The chain joins TRBV9 to TRBJ2-2; D is unresolved. From germline, CDR1 is SGDLS and CDR2 YYNGEE. Trimming removed 0 bases at V and 5 bases at J, with 5 bases between. CDR3 size: 13 residues. The CDR3 loop is CASSVVGTGELFF. CDR3 nucleotide sequence: TGTGCCAGCAGCGTAGTTGGTACCGGGGAGCTGTTTTTT.